The clone carrying this T cell receptor (beta chain) was observed once. TCRdb keeps only in-frame clones here, not all; method: immunoSEQ multiplex PCR. The sample consists of 150,000 to 200,000 clones, 70% to 90% of them appearing once. These data belong to a study of blood T cell repertoires in COVID-19. Study context: COVID-19 samples from acute and convalescent phases originated in the United States, Italy and Spain.

The V end was cut by 0 bases, the J end by 6 bases, with 15 bases between. Germline CDR1 reads LGHNA; CDR2 reads YSLEER. The CDR3 has 15 residues. Those who participated ranged in age from roughly 18 to 100 years and resided in 20 to 30 US areas. The chain employs TRBV4-3 and TRBJ2-7; weak D call: TRBD2 (7 bases). The TCR was taken from a woman aged 45 to 65 who had recovered from COVID-19. Sequences were obtained from PBMCs or T cells enriched from blood (not recorded which). This CDR3 reads CASSQEAGAPFEQYF. The CDR3, as DNA: TGCGCCAGCAGCCAAGAGGCGGGGGCCCCGTTCGAGCAGTACTTC.